A selection of T cell receptor beta chains follows, all from one sample in a study of T cell responses to AZD1222 COVID-19 vaccine. Here immunoSEQ multiplex PCR was the method, and the copy in TCRdb shows in-frame clones only, minus some. The sample includes about 180,000 clones, 90% to 95% of them seen just once. Sequences were derived from peripheral blood, sampled 28 days after the second AZD1222 dose. The source of these receptors is an adult who received the AZD1222 COVID-19 vaccine. Each CDR3 is given with its conserved first and last residue. The order of the fields is clone size, D gene, V gene, J gene, CDR3 DNA, CDR3 protein. A D gene is named only where the DNA matches it firmly. Size is omitted from some rows. Given values are once, few, many or a class for expanded clones.

NA	NA	TRBV7-2	TRBJ1-2	TGTGCCAGCAGCTTTGAATTCAGGGTCTATGGCTACACCTTC	CASSFEFRVYGYTF
NA	NA	TRBV28	TRBJ1-6	TGTGCCAGCAGCCGAGGTGGGGGTGTGGGTGATTCACCCCTCCACTTT	CASSRGGGVGDSPLHF
NA	NA	TRBV6-5	TRBJ1-5	TGTGCCAGCAGTTCCCGGGGCGATAGCAATCAGCCCCAGCATTTT	CASSSRGDSNQPQHF
NA	NA	TRBV12-3/TRBV12-4	TRBJ1-5	TGTGCCAGCAGTTTAGGGGGGGGTCAGCCCCAGCATTTT	CASSLGGGQPQHF
NA	NA	TRBV9	TRBJ2-1	TGTGCCAGCAGCGTAAGATTCGAAAACAATGAGCAGTTCTTC	CASSVRFENNEQFF
NA	NA	TRBV19	TRBJ1-1	TGTGCCAGTAGTATAGATCGAGGAAAAGGATCCTTCTTT	CASSIDRGKGSFF
NA	TRBD1	TRBV29-1	TRBJ1-1	TGCAGCGCCGGGACAGGGGGCGCAGGGACTGAAGCTTTCTTT	CSAGTGGAGTEAFF
NA	NA	TRBV7-9	TRBJ1-1	TGTGCCAGCAGCAGTTCGCGTCCTGAAGCTTTCTTT	CASSSSRPEAFF
NA	NA	TRBV28	TRBJ1-5	TGTGCCACCGCCAAGGTTCAGCCCCAGCATTTT	CATAKVQPQHF
NA	NA	TRBV19	TRBJ1-1	TGTGCCAGTAGTATAGTGGGGGCGCCCACTGAAGCTTTCTTT	CASSIVGAPTEAFF
NA	NA	TRBV27	TRBJ2-2	TGTGCCAGCAGTTTAAGGGGTAGCGGGGAGCTGTTTTTT	CASSLRGSGELFF
NA	NA	TRBV28	TRBJ2-7	TGTGCCAGCGACGGGGGTCCCAGCAGCTTAGTCTACGAGCAGTACTTC	CASDGGPSSLVYEQYF
NA	NA	TRBV28	TRBJ1-2	TGTGCCAGCAGCGCCCCCATTAGGGGCGCGGTTGGCTACACCTTC	CASSAPIRGAVGYTF
NA	NA	TRBV11-2	TRBJ2-1	TGTGCCAGCAGCTTACCCCCAAGAGGCCTGCAGTTCTTC	CASSLPPRGLQFF
NA	NA	TRBV7-9	TRBJ1-4	TGTGCCAGCAGGGGACTTGATGAAAAACTGTTTTTT	CASRGLDEKLFF
NA	NA	TRBV5-1	TRBJ1-2	TGCGCCAGCAGCTTGGTAGACAGATCTTATGGCTACACCTTC	CASSLVDRSYGYTF
NA	NA	TRBV6-6	TRBJ2-1	TGTGCCAGCAGTTACTCGAGGTCCTCATACAATGAGCAGTTCTTC	CASSYSRSSYNEQFF
once	NA	TRBV5-4	TRBJ2-3	TGTGCCAGCAGCTCCTCCGGGACCACAGATACGCAGTATTTT	CASSSSGTTDTQYF
NA	TRBD1	TRBV25-1	TRBJ2-7	TGTAGTACCACAGGGGGCCAAGGATACGAGCAGTACTTC	CSTTGGQGYEQYF
NA	NA	TRBV4-3	TRBJ1-6	TGCGCCAGCAGCCAAGCCTACTCCTATAATTCACCCCTCCACTTT	CASSQAYSYNSPLHF
once	TRBD1	TRBV28	TRBJ1-2	TGTGCCAGCAGGCGTACGGGACAGTTCTATGGCTACACCTTC	CASRRTGQFYGYTF
NA	NA	TRBV9	TRBJ1-1	TGTGCCAGCAGTTCTGACAGGCTGAACACTGAAGCTTTCTTT	CASSSDRLNTEAFF
once	NA	TRBV7-9	TRBJ1-5	TGTGCCAGCAGCTGTGAGGGGTTTGTCTGGAAACAGCCCCAGCATTTT	CASSCEGFVWKQPQHF
NA	NA	TRBV29-1	TRBJ2-5	TGCAGCGTTGAAAGGGGCGAAGGACAAGAGACCCAGTACTTC	CSVERGEGQETQYF
NA	NA	TRBV28	TRBJ1-4	TGTGCCAGCAGGAATACAAAAGGGGGGCTTAGTGAAAAACTGTTTTTT	CASRNTKGGLSEKLFF
NA	NA	TRBV11-2	TRBJ2-7	TGTGCCAGCAGCTTATGGTCCTCCTACGAGCAGTACTTC	CASSLWSSYEQYF
NA	TRBD2	TRBV5-5	TRBJ2-5	TGTGCCAGCAGCTTGAGGACGGGAGGACAAGAGACCCAGTACTTC	CASSLRTGGQETQYF
NA	NA	TRBV6-5	TRBJ2-1	TGTGCCAGCAGTTACTCTGGACTGATTGAGCAGTTCTTC	CASSYSGLIEQFF
NA	TRBD1	TRBV11-2	TRBJ1-2	TGTGCCAGCAGCTCTGACAGGGGTAACTATGGCTACACCTTC	CASSSDRGNYGYTF
NA	TRBD1	TRBV19	TRBJ2-5	TGTGCCAGTATGAAGGGGACAGGCTACCAAGAGACCCAGTACTTC	CASMKGTGYQETQYF
NA	NA	TRBV27	TRBJ2-7	TGTGCCAGCAGCGGACTACCAGGGGACTACGAGCAGTACTTC	CASSGLPGDYEQYF
NA	TRBD1	TRBV28	TRBJ1-3	TGTGCCAGCACGAATTTAAGGGGACAGGGGACTGGAAACACCATATATTTT	CASTNLRGQGTGNTIYF
NA	NA	TRBV6-5	TRBJ1-2	TGTGCCAGCAGTTTATCGGCAGGCTATGGCTACACCTTC	CASSLSAGYGYTF
NA	NA	TRBV5-1	TRBJ1-1	TGCGCCAGCAGGTGGGGGGTGGAGAACACTGAAGCTTTCTTT	CASRWGVENTEAFF
NA	TRBD1	TRBV2	TRBJ1-2	TGTGCCAGCAGCTGGGACAGCCGTTATGGCTACACCTTC	CASSWDSRYGYTF
NA	TRBD1	TRBV4-1	TRBJ1-2	TGCGCCAGCAGCCTCCGACAGGGGTCGGCAAGCTATGGCTACACCTTC	CASSLRQGSASYGYTF
NA	TRBD1	TRBV5-1	TRBJ1-2	TGCGCCAGCAGCCCCGGGACAGGGCAACGGGGTGGCTACACCTTC	CASSPGTGQRGGYTF
NA	TRBD1	TRBV29-1	TRBJ1-2	TGCAGCGTCGACGACAGGGAATATGGCTACACCTTC	CSVDDREYGYTF
NA	NA	TRBV6-6	TRBJ1-4	TGTGCCAGCAGTGAGGTACGCGATGAAAAACTGTTTTTT	CASSEVRDEKLFF
NA	NA	TRBV5-8	TRBJ1-1	TGTGCCAGCAGCTTGACGGGGAACACTGAAGCTTTCTTT	CASSLTGNTEAFF
NA	NA	TRBV5-1	TRBJ2-5	TGCGCCAGCAGCTTAAGTTCCCCCGAGACCCAGTACTTC	CASSLSSPETQYF
NA	NA	TRBV5-8	TRBJ2-3	TGTGCCAGCAGCCCGAGGTGGGCGCAGTATTTT	CASSPRWAQYF
NA	TRBD1	TRBV19	TRBJ2-7	TGTGCCAGTTCACTGGGACAGGTCAGAATCTACGAGCAGTACTTC	CASSLGQVRIYEQYF
NA	TRBD1	TRBV7-6	TRBJ2-2	TGTGCCAGCAGCAAAGGACAGGGGGCCGCCGGGGAGCTGTTTTTT	CASSKGQGAAGELFF
NA	TRBD1	TRBV10-3	TRBJ1-1	TGTGCCAACCGACAGGGGCCTGACACTGAAGCTTTCTTT	CANRQGPDTEAFF
NA	NA	TRBV5-1	TRBJ2-3	TGCGCCAGCAGCTCCCAGAGGGGGGTCACAGATACGCAGTATTTT	CASSSQRGVTDTQYF
NA	NA	TRBV28	TRBJ1-5	TGTGCCAGCAGTTTACAGGGTGGCAATCAGCCCCAGCATTTT	CASSLQGGNQPQHF
NA	TRBD1	TRBV4-1	TRBJ1-1	TGCGCCAGCAGCCAAGGTACGGCCAGGGGGCCTATTGAAGCTTTCTTT	CASSQGTARGPIEAFF
few	NA	TRBV2	TRBJ1-2	TGTGCCAGCAGTACGCTTAACTATGGCTACACCTTC	CASSTLNYGYTF
NA	TRBD1	TRBV11-3	TRBJ1-3	TGTGCCAGCAGCAGAGACAGGGCCACTGGAAACACCATATATTTT	CASSRDRATGNTIYF
NA	NA	TRBV5-1	TRBJ2-1	TGCGCCAGCAGCTTGGCTAACGGAATCGAGTGGTATGAGCAGTTCTTC	CASSLANGIEWYEQFF
NA	TRBD1	TRBV30	TRBJ2-1	TGTGCCTGGAGGCACCGGGACAGGGGTTACAATGAGCAGTTCTTC	CAWRHRDRGYNEQFF
NA	NA	TRBV19	TRBJ1-4	TGTGCCAGTAGTGTAGGTGTTTCAGCTGAAAAACTGTTTTTT	CASSVGVSAEKLFF
NA	TRBD1	TRBV3-1/TRBV3-2	TRBJ1-1	TGTGCCAGCAGCCTCCGACAGGGGAAAGCTTTCTTT	CASSLRQGKAFF
NA	TRBD1	TRBV12-3/TRBV12-4	TRBJ1-4	TGTGCCAGCAGTTTAACAGGGGTCGAGAAACTGTTTTTT	CASSLTGVEKLFF
once	TRBD1	TRBV7-9	TRBJ1-1	TGTGCCAGCAGCCCACGCCCTCGGGACAGTAAGAACACTGAAGCTTTCTTT	CASSPRPRDSKNTEAFF
few	NA	TRBV3-1/TRBV3-2	TRBJ2-2	TGTGCCAGCAGCCGCCTCACGGGGGAGCTGTTTTTT	CASSRLTGELFF
NA	NA	TRBV4-1	TRBJ1-1	TGCGCCAGCAGCCAAGAACTGCAGGGGAGCAAAGCTTTCTTT	CASSQELQGSKAFF
NA	NA	TRBV7-3	TRBJ2-5	TGTGCCAGCAGCTTGGGACCACAAGAGACCCAGTACTTC	CASSLGPQETQYF